The TCR beta chain described here comes from a study of cytomegalovirus exposure and HLA in healthy donors. As regards this clone: Its matching antigen is unknown. One end of the junction does not line up with germline, which may come from a read error.

The study's findings and limits: In a later analysis, a missense DCLRE1C variant was linked to TCR beta V- and J-gene trimming. Researchers reported in a later analysis that common viral pathogens appeared linked to several top clusters. A later analysis reportedly identified an Asian-associated ancestry cluster as carrying fewer N-insertions than the 666-donor mean.

The CDR3 extends over 18 amino acids. Per the germline V gene, CDR1 is SEHNR and CDR2 is FQNEAQ (reference sequence). The PCR used 60 Vbeta and 13 Jbeta primers. The repertoire was sequenced with immunoSEQ multiplex PCR; TCRdb's copy has only in-frame clones and lacks some. The data contain approximately 150,000 clones, about 72% of them singletons. The receptor comes from a man aged 55-75 years in good health and CMV-seronegative. Material: PBMCs. This chain joins TRBV7-9 and TRBJ2-2, with TRBD1 matching 7 bases. The CDR3 spells CSSSPRQGTELNTGELFF. CDR3 bases: TGTTCCAGCAGCCCAAGACAGGGAACCGAGCTAAACACCGGGGAGCTGTTTTTT.